This entry lists 22 T cell receptor beta chains sequenced from one sample in a study of shared clonotypes between healthy human individuals. The method was immunoSEQ multiplex PCR; TCRdb's version includes in-frame clones alone and lacks a portion of them. The data contain about 2.2 million clones, about 94% of them singletons. Naive CD8 cells were CD45RO-negative, positively selected for CCR7, excluding terminally differentiated effector memory CD45RA+ cells. The sequencing input was naive CD8+ T cells from PBMCs. The receptors derive from a man younger than 35 in good health. Some clones in this sample may be carry-over from other donors' samples.

In regard to this clone: Other DNA sequences from this sample encode an identical CDR3 as well. The chain couples TRBV28 to TRBJ2-7; maybe TRBD1 (6 bases). The V gene lost 3 bases and the J gene lost 2 bases, with 11 bases spanning the gap. In germline, CDR1 is MDHEN, CDR2 SYDVKM. CDR3 length equals 14 residues. CDR3 coding DNA: TGTGCCAGCAGTTTCAGGGGACCGGCCTACGAGCAGTACTTC. Translation gives CASSFRGPAYEQYF.

A single count supports this clone. V and J are TRBV7-6 and TRBJ1-2; 7 bases map to TRBD1. This CDR3 contains 13 residues. J gave up 6 bases and V 2 bases, and 3 bases lay outside the gene matches. In germline, CDR1 is SGHVS, CDR2 FNYEAQ. Written as DNA, the CDR3 is TGTGCCAGCAGCTTAAGGGGGCGCGATGGCTACACCTTC. This sequence encodes CASSLRGRDGYTF. The variable domain in full, completed from reference TRBV7-6 and TRBJ1-2, reads GAGVSQSPRYKVTKRGQDVALRCDPISGHVSLYWYRQALGQGPEFLTYFNYEAQQDKSGLPNDRFSAERPEGSISTLTIQRTEQRDSAMYRCASSLRGRDGYTFGSGTRLTVV.

The J gene is TRBJ2-2, the V gene TRBV28; D remains ambiguous. The germline CDR1 and CDR2 sequences are MDHEN and SYDVKM. V lost 2 bases and J lost 6, with 7 bases in between. The CDR3 is 13 residues long. CDR3 loop: CASSLVRAGELFF. The CDR3 DNA sequence: TGTGCCAGCAGTTTAGTCCGCGCCGGGGAGCTGTTTTTT.

This sequence joins TRBV7-2 and TRBJ2-1, with 9 nucleotides matching TRBD2. CDR3 length equals 15 residues. Trimming at V came to 4 bases and at J to 4 bases, leaving 5 bases not matched to a gene. The germline V gene has CDR1 SGHTA and CDR2 FQGNSA. The CDR3 DNA sequence: TGTGCCAGCAGCTCTCTAGCGGGATTTTACAATGAGCAGTTCTTC. Its protein is CASSSLAGFYNEQFF.

V is TRBV27 and J is TRBJ2-1, with 8 nucleotides matching TRBD2. V dropped 5 bases and J dropped 4; count of bases not matched to a gene: 10. CDR1 is MNHEY, CDR2 SMNVEV, per germline (reference sequence). The CDR3 consists of 16 residues. The CDR3, as DNA: TGTGCCAGCAGTCAAAAAACTAGCGGAGCATACAATGAGCAGTTCTTC. The encoded protein is CASSQKTSGAYNEQFF.

This clone was detected a few times. The rearrangement uses TRBV19 and TRBJ1-5; D is undetermined. V lost 7 bases to trimming and J lost 2 bases, with 6 bases between them. Germline V gene data show CDR1 as LNHDA and CDR2 as SQIVND (reference sequence). The CDR3 consists of 12 residues. CDR3 sequence (DNA): TGTGCCAGTAAAGTAGGCAATCAGCCCCAGCATTTT. This encodes CASKVGNQPQHF. Full variable domain (rest looked up from reference TRBV19 and TRBJ1-5): DGGITQSPKYLFRKEGQNVTLSCEQNLNHDAMYWYRQDPGQGLRLIYYSQIVNDFQKGDIAEGYSVSREKKESFPLTVTSAQKNPTAFYLCASKVGNQPQHFGDGTRLSIL.

The rearrangement links TRBV4-2 to TRBJ2-5, with 12 bases fitting TRBD2. The CDR3 length is 18 residues. Trimming took 1 base from V and 1 from J; bases not matched to a gene: 7. Germline V gene lookup returns CDR1 LGHNA and CDR2 YNFKEQ. The CDR3 spells CASSQGGLAGWVQETQYF. The CDR3 DNA reads TGTGCCAGCAGCCAAGGGGGACTAGCGGGCTGGGTCCAAGAGACCCAGTACTTC.

J is TRBJ2-1 and V is TRBV27; 10 bases map to TRBD2. From germline, CDR1 is MNHEY and CDR2 SMNVEV (reference sequence). This CDR3 contains 16 residues. The junction had 10 bases not matched to a gene; V was cut back by 5 bases and J by 6 bases. CDR3 residues: CASSLLAGGLSNEQFF. In DNA, the CDR3 is TGTGCCAGCAGTCTATTAGCGGGAGGTTTATCCAATGAGCAGTTCTTC.

The J gene is TRBJ2-7, the V gene TRBV19; TRBD1 matches at 7 bases. V trimming: 5 bases; J trimming: 2 bases; junction bases outside the gene matches: 6. The CDR3 runs to 14 residues. CDR1 is LNHDA and CDR2 is SQIVND in the germline V gene (reference sequence). The CDR3 spells CASSFQGDPYEQYF. CDR3 in DNA: TGTGCCAGTAGTTTTCAGGGGGACCCCTACGAGCAGTACTTC.

About this clone: The same CDR3 also results from other DNA sequences found in this sample. This chain connects TRBV30 to TRBJ1-1, with 7 positions matching TRBD1. Unmatched junction bases numbered 1, after V lost 0 bases and J lost 3 bases. Germline V gives CDR1 GTSNPN, CDR2 SVGIG (reference sequence). This CDR3 is built from 13 residues. The CDR3 protein is CAWSVGGDTEAFF. CDR3 DNA: TGTGCCTGGAGTGTAGGGGGCGACACTGAAGCTTTCTTT.

The V and J genes are TRBV9 and TRBJ1-2, with D unclear. The CDR3 spans 13 residues. V was cut by 0 bases and J by 7 bases, with 10 bases left in between. CDR1 is SGDLS, CDR2 YYNGEE, per germline. CDR3 in DNA: TGTGCCAGCAGCGTAGCTTTGACATCTGGCTACACCTTC. It specifies CASSVALTSGYTF. The complete variable domain, with remaining parts taken from reference TRBV9 and TRBJ1-2, reads DSGVTQTPKHLITATGQRVTLRCSPRSGDLSVYWYQQSLDQGLQFLIQYYNGEERAKGNILERFSAQQFPDLHSELNLSSLELGDSALYFCASSVALTSGYTFGSGTRLTVV.

The chain carries TRBV10-3 and TRBJ1-3, with TRBD1 as a possible D gene (5 bases). Germline CDR1 reads ENHRY; CDR2 reads SYGVKD. This CDR3 contains 18 residues. V lost 0 bases and J 0 bases, leaving 15 bases between the germline ends. The CDR3 region is CAISESFAGRGSGNTIYF. CDR3 coding DNA: TGTGCCATCAGTGAGTCATTTGCCGGTAGGGGCTCTGGAAACACCATATATTTT.

The gene calls are TRBV28 and TRBJ1-5; D is possibly TRBD1 (6 bases). CDR3 size: 14 residues. Germline V gives CDR1 MDHEN, CDR2 SYDVKM. Trimming removed 3 bases at V and 5 bases at J, with 11 bases between. The CDR3 protein is CASSFRGGYQPQHF. CDR3 DNA: TGTGCCAGCAGTTTTAGGGGGGGGTATCAGCCCCAGCATTTT.

V usage is TRBV27 and J usage is TRBJ2-2; tentative D call: TRBD2 (5 bases). The CDR3 length is 17 residues. The germline V gene encodes CDR1 MNHEY and CDR2 SMNVEV (reference sequence). Trimming stripped 6 bases from V and 7 bases from J, with 24 bases between. The CDR3 nucleotides are TGTGCCAGCAGCCCCGGCTATTTGGACGGGGTTTACGGGGAGCTGTTTTTT. As protein: CASSPGYLDGVYGELFF.

The chain carries TRBV27 and TRBJ2-7, with D perhaps matching TRBD1 (5 bases). This CDR3 comprises 14 residues. In germline, CDR1 is MNHEY, CDR2 SMNVEV (reference sequence). V lost 6 bases, J lost 3 bases, and 15 bases lay in between. The chain's CDR3 is CASSPRQLYYEQYF. Here the CDR3 DNA reads TGTGCCAGCAGCCCCCGACAGCTCTACTACGAGCAGTACTTC.

The chain carries TRBV29-1 and TRBJ1-2; D may be TRBD1 (5 bases). The CDR3 contains 14 residues. The germline V gene has CDR1 SQVTM and CDR2 ANQGSEA. Trimming took off 7 bases at V and 0 bases at J, with 15 bases between the two ends. CDR3 in amino acids: CSATDIQANYGYTF. CDR3 coding DNA: TGCAGCGCGACGGACATCCAGGCTAACTATGGCTACACCTTC.

This chain uses TRBV4-1 with TRBJ1-2; TRBD1 aligns across 9 bases. CDR3 length: 15 amino acids. V lost 2 bases to trimming and J lost 4 bases; unmatched junction nucleotides: 5. In germline, CDR1 is MGHRA, CDR2 YSYEKL. Here the CDR3 reads CASSQPGQGFYGYTF. Here the CDR3 DNA reads TGCGCCAGCAGCCAACCGGGACAGGGCTTCTATGGCTACACCTTC.

This clone has a single count. The chain joins TRBV4-1 to TRBJ2-4; tentatively, D is TRBD1 (9 bases). CDR3 length equals 17 residues. V gave up 7 bases and J gave up 6 bases, with 25 bases separating them. Germline CDR1 is MGHRA and CDR2 is YSYEKL. CDR3 sequence: CASNRGPSGRSGNIQYF. The CDR3 DNA reads TGCGCCAGCAACAGGGGGCCTAGCGGGCGCTCGGGAAACATTCAGTACTTC.

The chain has TRBV9 and TRBJ1-2, with D tentatively TRBD1 (6 bases). The length of the CDR3 is 11 residues. Trimming stripped 6 bases from V and 8 bases from J, with 11 bases between. The V gene's germline CDR1 is SGDLS and CDR2 YYNGEE. DNA of the CDR3: TGTGCCAGCAAGGGGGTAATGGGCTACACCTTC. This encodes CASKGVMGYTF.

The chain employs TRBV7-9 and TRBJ2-1; TRBD2 matches 11 bases. The CDR3 is made up of 16 amino acids. V trimming: 5 bases; J trimming: 0 bases; junction bases outside the gene matches: 3. Germline-derived CDR1 and CDR2 are SEHNR and FQNEAQ (reference sequence). The DNA for the CDR3 is TGTGCCAGCAGCCATACTAGCGGGAGCTCCTACAATGAGCAGTTCTTC. Its protein product is CASSHTSGSSYNEQFF.

This chain joins TRBV7-9 and TRBJ2-1; D not certain. This CDR3 has 15 residues. Trimming took off 1 base at V and 5 bases at J, with 12 bases between the two ends. Germline V gene data show CDR1 as SEHNR and CDR2 as FQNEAQ (reference sequence). The CDR3 region has the DNA TGTGCCAGCAGCTTAGTGCAAGCCGCGGACAATGAGCAGTTCTTC. Translation: CASSLVQAADNEQFF.

This clone has only one observation. The chain recombines TRBV7-9 with TRBJ2-7, with D maybe TRBD1 (6 bases). Germline loops: CDR1 SEHNR, CDR2 FQNEAQ (reference sequence). The CDR3 sequence is 14 residues long. Trimming removed 5 bases at V and 5 bases at J, with 16 bases between. For the CDR3, the DNA is TGTGCCAGCAGCCGAACAGGGAATGGGGACGAGCAGTACTTC. The encoded protein is CASSRTGNGDEQYF.